These 32 T cell receptor beta chains came from one sample sequenced in a study of cytomegalovirus exposure and HLA in healthy donors. PCR employed 60 Vbeta and 13 Jbeta primers. Assay used: immunoSEQ multiplex PCR; TCRdb lists only in-frame clones, some missing. Altogether more than 85,000 clones are present, about a tenth being singletons, with the ten largest covering around 4.9%. The sequencing input was PBMCs. All receptors come from a man between 50 and 59 years old in good health and CMV-seropositive.

The chain combines TRBV7-8 with TRBJ1-3; TRBD1 aligns across 10 bases. Germline-derived CDR1 and CDR2 are SGHVS and FQNEAQ. V was pared by 5 bases and J by 3 bases, with 4 bases of the junction left unmatched. This CDR3 is 15 amino acids long. The CDR3 spells CASSKDRGVGNTIYF. CDR3 sequence (DNA): TGTGCCAGCAGCAAGGACAGGGGGGTTGGAAACACCATATATTTT.

A note on this clone: One end of the junction varies from germline; a read error may be responsible. The chain is built from TRBV2 and TRBJ1-1; TRBD1 is a possible D gene (5 bases). Per germline, CDR1 SNHLY and CDR2 FYNNEI. This CDR3 region has 15 residues. CDR3 sequence reads: CASSLNGGRGTKAFF. CDR3 in DNA: TGTGCCAGCAGTCTCAACGGGGGACGGGGCACTAAAGCTTTCTTT.

CDR3 sequence (DNA): TGTGCCAGCAGCAAAGCGCTTAGGGGGGACAGGGTTAATAGTGGCTCTGGGGCCAACGTCCTGACTTTC. Its protein product is CASSKALRGDRVNSGSGANVLTF. The chain has TRBV21-1 and TRBJ2-6; the D segment call TRBD1 is taken from the table without a DNA check. TRBV21-1 corresponds to a pseudogene. The CDR3 is 23 residues long.

This clone was seen a handful of times. CDR3 DNA sequence: TGTGCCAGTCATAAAAGGACAAACACCGGGGAGCTGTTTTTT. Protein product: CASHKRTNTGELFF. The chain is built from TRBV6-1 and TRBJ2-2; the D gene is possibly TRBD1 (5 bases). The germline CDR1 and CDR2 sequences are MNHNS and SASEGT. The CDR3 sequence is 14 residues long. The germline V and J ends were trimmed by 9 bases and 2 bases, with 13 bases remaining between them.

This clone was found a few times. The V call is TRBV4-1, the J call TRBJ1-4; D not resolved. The CDR3 sequence is 14 residues long. V lost 1 base and J 7 bases, leaving 10 bases between the germline ends. Germline loops: CDR1 MGHRA, CDR2 YSYEKL. The CDR3 DNA follows: TGCGCCAGCAGCCAAGGGGCAGTAGGTGAAAAACTGTTTTTT. Its protein is CASSQGAVGEKLFF.

This clone has a handful of counts. J is TRBJ1-5 and V is TRBV30, with 7 bases aligning to TRBD1. V trimming: 2 bases; J trimming: 3 bases; junction bases outside the gene matches: 7. Germline CDR1 is GTSNPN and CDR2 is SVGIG (reference sequence). The CDR3 loop spans 15 amino acids. CDR3 loop: CAWSREGAANQPQHF. The CDR3 DNA is TGTGCCTGGAGTAGAGAGGGGGCCGCCAATCAGCCCCAGCATTTT. Combining the CDR3 with reference TRBV30 and TRBJ1-5 gives the whole variable domain SQTIHQWPATLVQPVGSPLSLECTVEGTSNPNLYWYRQAAGRGLQLLFYSVGIGQISSEVPQNLSASRPQDRQFILSSKKLLLSDSGFYLCAWSREGAANQPQHFGDGTRLSIL.

This clone was seen ten or more times. The chain couples TRBV18 to TRBJ2-3, with 7 bases that match TRBD1. The CDR3 has 13 amino acids. From germline, CDR1 is KGHSH and CDR2 LQKENI. The junction had 1 base not matched to a gene; V was cut back by 4 bases and J by 3 bases. This chain's CDR3 is CASSRQGTDTQYF. The CDR3 DNA reads as TGTGCCAGCTCACGACAGGGTACAGATACGCAGTATTTT.

This clone was observed many times. Other DNA sequences within the sample encode an identical CDR3. The rearrangement joins TRBV9 to TRBJ2-1; 10 nucleotides align to TRBD1. Germline V gene sequence: CDR1 SGDLS, CDR2 YYNGEE. With 2 bases clipped from V and 5 bases from J, the junction kept 4 bases outside the gene matches. The CDR3 runs to 15 residues. CDR3 sequence reads: CASSVRDRGNNEQFF. In DNA form, the CDR3 reads TGTGCCAGCAGCGTCCGGGACAGGGGCAACAATGAGCAGTTCTTC. Supplemented by reference TRBV9 and TRBJ2-1, the full variable domain reads DSGVTQTPKHLITATGQRVTLRCSPRSGDLSVYWYQQSLDQGLQFLIQYYNGEERAKGNILERFSAQQFPDLHSELNLSSLELGDSALYFCASSVRDRGNNEQFFGPGTRLTVL.

The chain carries TRBV9 and TRBJ2-5; no clear D. Per germline, CDR1 SGDLS and CDR2 YYNGEE. V was clipped by 0 bases and J by 0 bases, with 6 bases between them. This CDR3 region has 14 residues. The CDR3 reads CASSVEAYQETQYF. The CDR3 coding sequence is TGTGCCAGCAGCGTAGAAGCGTACCAAGAGACCCAGTACTTC.

The chain has TRBV7-2 and TRBJ2-3; D is unclear. The CDR3 has 14 residues. Looked up from germline, CDR1 is SGHTA and CDR2 is FQGNSA. V lost 5 bases to trimming and J lost 3 bases, with 12 bases between them. CDR3: CASSPSRVTDTQYF. The CDR3 nucleotides read TGTGCCAGCAGCCCCTCTCGGGTTACAGATACGCAGTATTTT.

This clone was detected many times. J is TRBJ1-1 and V is TRBV27; no clear D. The CDR3 loop spans 13 amino acids. V was pared by 6 bases and J by 0 bases, with 8 bases between. From germline, CDR1 is MNHEY and CDR2 SMNVEV (reference sequence). The CDR3 loop reads CASRNDLNTEAFF. The CDR3 region has the DNA TGTGCCAGCAGAAACGACTTGAACACTGAAGCTTTCTTT.

V gene TRBV5-1 combines with J gene TRBJ1-4; a possible D gene is TRBD1 (6 bases). In germline, CDR1 is SGHRS, CDR2 YFSETQ. V lost 3 bases and J 3 bases, leaving 12 bases between the germline ends. This CDR3 has 15 amino acids. The CDR3 protein is CASSSVGGANEKLFF. For the CDR3, the DNA is TGCGCCAGCAGCTCGGTAGGGGGAGCTAATGAAAAACTGTTTTTT.

J is TRBJ2-7 and V is TRBV6-5; D possibly corresponds to TRBD1 (5 bases). With 0 bases removed from V and 3 bases from J, the gap between germline ends came to 12 bases. CDR1 and CDR2 from the germline V gene are MNHEY and SVGAGI. This CDR3 region has 15 residues. CDR3 in DNA: TGTGCCAGCAGTTACTCGTTGCAGGGTCTCTACGAGCAGTACTTC. Translated, it gives CASSYSLQGLYEQYF.

The J gene is TRBJ1-2, the V gene TRBV18; TRBD1 might be the D (5 bases). Germline V CDR1 and CDR2: KGHSH, LQKENI. V was trimmed by 2 bases and J by 6 bases, leaving 13 bases between them. This CDR3 has 14 residues. CDR3 DNA: TGTGCCAGCTCACCAGTTTCCCAGGGCAATGGCTACACCTTC. It specifies CASSPVSQGNGYTF.

This clone was observed a handful of times. This chain links TRBV5-1 with TRBJ2-7; 10 bases are a match to TRBD1. Trimming removed 6 bases from V and 4 bases from J; junction bases left unmatched: 7. Germline V lookup: CDR1 SGHRS, CDR2 YFSETQ. The CDR3 runs to 14 residues. CDR3 protein: CASNSGQGPYEQYF. As DNA, the CDR3 is TGCGCCAGCAACTCGGGACAGGGGCCGTACGAGCAGTACTTC.

This clone was found a few times. The chain uses TRBV11-2 and TRBJ2-3; D gene unclear. V was clipped by 4 bases and J by 2 bases, with 10 bases between them. There are 14 residues in the CDR3. Germline CDR1 reads SGHAT; CDR2 reads FQNNGV. This chain's CDR3 is CASSSFRPTDTQYF. CDR3 sequence (DNA): TGTGCCAGCAGCTCTTTCAGGCCCACAGATACGCAGTATTTT.

This clone was seen more than once but under ten times. V and J are TRBV7-8 and TRBJ2-6; D uncertain. From germline, CDR1 is SGHVS and CDR2 FQNEAQ. The CDR3 sequence is 15 residues long. Deletions cut 5 bases from V and 3 bases from J, with 11 bases between. The CDR3 bases are TGTGCCAGCAGCACCGAGAGATATGGGGCCAACGTCCTGACTTTC. This encodes CASSTERYGANVLTF.

The gene calls are TRBV5-4 and TRBJ2-3; 8 nucleotides match TRBD2. J lost 0 bases, V lost 10 bases, and 7 bases had no gene match. Germline V CDR1 and CDR2: SGHNT, YYREEE (reference sequence). This CDR3 has 14 residues. The CDR3, as DNA: TGTGCCTCCGGGAGGGGGGTTAGCACAGATACGCAGTATTTT. Amino acids: CASGRGVSTDTQYF.

This clone was seen many times. The rearrangement joins TRBV5-4 to TRBJ1-1; 10 bases match TRBD1. Unmatched junction bases numbered 13, after V lost 4 bases and J lost 7 bases. The germline V gene encodes CDR1 SGHNT and CDR2 YYREEE (reference sequence). The CDR3 sequence is 16 residues long. This chain's CDR3 is CASSPGDRGKFSEAFF. The CDR3 DNA follows: TGTGCCAGCAGCCCGGGGGACAGGGGAAAGTTTAGTGAAGCTTTCTTT.

V is TRBV28 and J is TRBJ2-5, with D perhaps TRBD1 (7 bases). In germline, CDR1 is MDHEN, CDR2 SYDVKM. V was cut by 2 bases and J by 4 bases, with 14 bases left in between. The CDR3 sequence is 15 residues long. CDR3 DNA: TGTGCCAGCAGTTTAGGGCAGGGGGAGGTAGAGACCCAGTACTTC. It translates to CASSLGQGEVETQYF.

This clone was counted a few times. The chain couples TRBV5-1 to TRBJ2-1, with 7 bases that match TRBD2. V was pared by 4 bases and J by 3 bases, with 4 bases of the junction left unmatched. CDR3 length: 14 amino acids. From germline, CDR1 is SGHRS and CDR2 YFSETQ. In DNA form, the CDR3 reads TGCGCCAGCAGCACGACGGGAGGCTACAATGAGCAGTTCTTC. It yields the protein CASSTTGGYNEQFF.

This clone came up a few times. The J gene is TRBJ2-1, the V gene TRBV7-2; D is unclear. V was clipped by 2 bases and J by 3 bases, with 5 bases between them. This CDR3 spans 13 amino acids. CDR1 and CDR2 from the germline V gene are SGHTA and FQGNSA. CDR3 in DNA: TGTGCCAGCAGCTTAAGCAACTACAATGAGCAGTTCTTC. This translates into CASSLSNYNEQFF.

This chain joins TRBV30 and TRBJ2-7; 11 bases agree with TRBD2. CDR3 length equals 14 residues. The germline V gene encodes CDR1 GTSNPN and CDR2 SVGIG (reference sequence). V shed 0 bases and J 7 bases; nucleotides not matched to a gene: 5. CDR3 in amino acids: CAWSVLAGDGEQYF. CDR3 nucleotides: TGTGCCTGGAGTGTACTAGCGGGGGATGGGGAGCAGTACTTC.

In this sample, this clone turned up a few times. The chain combines TRBV27 with TRBJ2-1; 7 positions agree with TRBD2. This CDR3 is 15 amino acids long. Germline-derived CDR1 and CDR2 are MNHEY and SMNVEV (reference sequence). After removal of 7 bases from V and 3 bases from J, the junction contained 9 bases not matched to a gene. The DNA of the CDR3 is TGTGCCAGCATGCTTCTAGCGGAGCTCTACAATGAGCAGTTCTTC. It yields the protein CASMLLAELYNEQFF.

A few counts support this clone. The chain is built from TRBV2 and TRBJ1-1; no clear D. This CDR3 region has 15 residues. Germline V gene sequence: CDR1 SNHLY, CDR2 FYNNEI. The germline V and J ends were trimmed by 7 bases and 4 bases, with 19 bases remaining between them. The CDR3 loop reads CASIERRPLATEAFF. CDR3 DNA: TGTGCCAGCATAGAAAGGCGGCCACTTGCCACTGAAGCTTTCTTT.

This sequence joins TRBV7-9 and TRBJ2-3; a possible D gene is TRBD1 (6 bases). This CDR3 contains 15 residues. Per the germline V gene, CDR1 is SEHNR and CDR2 is FQNEAQ (reference sequence). Trimming cost V 4 bases and J 7 bases, with 18 bases left between them. CDR3 sequence reads: CASSSEDSDFYTQYF. CDR3 DNA: TGTGCCAGCAGCTCCGAGGACAGCGACTTTTATACGCAGTATTTT.

The J gene is TRBJ1-1, the V gene TRBV5-6; a weak D match, TRBD1 (5 bases). The CDR3 totals 12 residues. The V gene lost 4 bases and the J gene lost 7 bases, with 11 bases spanning the gap. Germline V gives CDR1 SGHDT, CDR2 YYEEEE. This chain's CDR3 is CASSADTVEAFF. The DNA of the CDR3 is TGTGCCAGCAGCGCGGACACGGTTGAAGCTTTCTTT.

The sample holds a few counts of this clone. The V call is TRBV18, the J call TRBJ1-1; D might be TRBD1 (6 bases). Germline assignment: CDR1 KGHSH and CDR2 LQKENI. Deletions cut 3 bases from V and 4 bases from J, with 12 bases between. CDR3 length equals 14 residues. The CDR3 DNA is TGTGCCAGCTCACCGTACAGGGAGATCACTGAAGCTTTCTTT. This gives the protein CASSPYREITEAFF.

This clone appeared many times. This chain connects TRBV30 to TRBJ1-2; D is perhaps TRBD1 (5 bases). The CDR3 spans 11 residues. CDR1 is GTSNPN, CDR2 SVGIG, per germline (reference sequence). In nucleotides, the CDR3 is TGTGCAGTACGCAGGGAGGGGGGCTACACCTTC. Residues: CAVRREGGYTF.

The V and J genes are TRBV7-8 and TRBJ2-2, with unresolved D. This CDR3 contains 13 residues. V was pared by 3 bases and J by 2 bases, with 4 bases between. CDR1 and CDR2 (germline): SGHVS, FQNEAQ. The CDR3 DNA reads as TGTGCCAGCAGCTTGAGCAACACCGGGGAGCTGTTTTTT. Amino acid sequence: CASSLSNTGELFF.

This chain links TRBV7-2 with TRBJ1-5; 8 bases align to TRBD1. J lost 4 bases, V lost 1 base, and 3 bases had no gene match. Per the germline V gene, CDR1 is SGHTA and CDR2 is FQGNSA. The CDR3 is 15 amino acids. The chain's CDR3 is CASSLDRGRNQPQHF. The DNA of the CDR3 is TGTGCCAGCAGCTTAGACAGGGGGAGGAATCAGCCCCAGCATTTT. Using reference TRBV7-2 and TRBJ1-5 for the parts outside the CDR3, the full variable domain is GAGVSQSPSNKVTEKGKDVELRCDPISGHTALYWYRQSLGQGLEFLIYFQGNSAPDKSGLPSDRFSAERTGGSVSTLTIQRTQQEDSAVYLCASSLDRGRNQPQHFGDGTRLSIL.

This clone was counted between two and nine times. The genes are TRBV2 and TRBJ2-7; 10 bases are a match to TRBD2. The trim removed 4 bases at V and 3 bases at J, leaving 6 bases unmatched. The CDR3 totals 15 residues. The germline V gene encodes CDR1 SNHLY and CDR2 FYNNEI. The CDR3 loop reads CASSVVLAGDYEQYF. The CDR3 DNA is TGTGCCAGCAGTGTTGTCCTAGCGGGAGACTACGAGCAGTACTTC.